This T cell receptor beta chain emerged from a study of OX40 agonist ivuxolimab in advanced cancers. Study information: A mean age of around 66 years, range about 23 to 80, was recorded, and approximately 80% were male. Partial responses occurred in three patients (one hepatocellular carcinoma, two cutaneous melanoma).

The CDR3 extends over 15 amino acids. Germline-derived CDR1 and CDR2 are KGHSY and FQNENV. V was clipped by 3 bases and J by 8 bases; unmatched bases: 8. This clone came up once. The antigen is undetermined. Repertoires were generated with immunoSEQ multiplex PCR, while TCRdb's copy carries only in-frame clones and drops some. The repertoire consists of 15,000 to 20,000 clones, with about 82% occurring once and the leading ten covering approximately 26%. Study-wide points: Circulating CD4+ and CD8+ T cells showed clonal expansion by week 6 at 0.1 to 3.0 mg/kg. Relative to CD4+ cells, CD8+ T cells on average had more expanded clones.

The specimen comprised CD4+ or CD8+ T cells sorted from blood, sampled in a trial of the OX40 agonist ivuxolimab. The sequence was obtained from an adult with an advanced solid tumor such as melanoma, head and neck, liver or kidney cancer. The chain couples TRBV16 to TRBJ1-4; 8 bases fit TRBD1. The CDR3 region is CASSQVQGAREKLFF. DNA of the CDR3: TGTGCCAGCAGCCAGGTTCAGGGGGCGCGAGAAAAACTGTTTTTT.